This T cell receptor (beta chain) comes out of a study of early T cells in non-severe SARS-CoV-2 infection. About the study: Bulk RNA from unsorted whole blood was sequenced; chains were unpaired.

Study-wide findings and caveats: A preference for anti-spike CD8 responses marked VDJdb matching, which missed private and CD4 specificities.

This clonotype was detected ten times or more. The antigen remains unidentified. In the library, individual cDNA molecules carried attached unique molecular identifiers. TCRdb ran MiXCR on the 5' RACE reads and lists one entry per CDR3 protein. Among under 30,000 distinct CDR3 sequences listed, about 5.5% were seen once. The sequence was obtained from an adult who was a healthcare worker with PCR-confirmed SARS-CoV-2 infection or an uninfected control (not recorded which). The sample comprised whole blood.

CDR3 amino acids: CSVYGQGYEQYF. The CDR3 DNA follows: TGCAGCGTTTATGGACAGGGCTACGAGCAGTACTTC. The rearrangement links TRBV29-1 to TRBJ2-7; TRBD1 aligns across 8 bases. Germline CDR1 is SQVTM and CDR2 is ANQGSEA. V was clipped by 5 bases and J by 3 bases; unmatched bases: 3. The CDR3 has 12 residues.